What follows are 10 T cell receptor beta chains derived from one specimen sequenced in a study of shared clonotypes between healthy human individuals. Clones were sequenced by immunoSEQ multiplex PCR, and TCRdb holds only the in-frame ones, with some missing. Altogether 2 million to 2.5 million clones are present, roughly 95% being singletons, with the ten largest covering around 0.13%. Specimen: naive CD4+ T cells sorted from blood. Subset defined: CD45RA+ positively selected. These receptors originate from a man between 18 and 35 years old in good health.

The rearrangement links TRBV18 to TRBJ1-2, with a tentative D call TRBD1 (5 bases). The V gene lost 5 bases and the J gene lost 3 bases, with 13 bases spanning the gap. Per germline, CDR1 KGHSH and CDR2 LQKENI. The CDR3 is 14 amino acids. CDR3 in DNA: TGTGCCAGCTCAACCACTCAGGGAGACTATGGCTACACCTTC. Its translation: CASSTTQGDYGYTF.

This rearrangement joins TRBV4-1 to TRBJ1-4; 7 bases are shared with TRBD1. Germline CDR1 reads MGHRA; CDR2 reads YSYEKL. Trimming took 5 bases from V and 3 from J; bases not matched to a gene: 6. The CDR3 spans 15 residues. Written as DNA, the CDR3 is TGCGCCAGCAGCGCTACAGGGGTGGCTAATGAAAAACTGTTTTTT. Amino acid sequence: CASSATGVANEKLFF.

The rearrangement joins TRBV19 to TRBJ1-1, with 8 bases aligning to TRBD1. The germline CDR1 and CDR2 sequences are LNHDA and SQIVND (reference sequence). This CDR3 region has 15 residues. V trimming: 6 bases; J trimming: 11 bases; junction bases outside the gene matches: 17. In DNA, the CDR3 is TGTGCCAGTAGGGATAGATCGGACAGGGACGAAGGGGCTTTCTTT. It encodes CASRDRSDRDEGAFF. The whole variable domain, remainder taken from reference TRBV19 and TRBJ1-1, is DGGITQSPKYLFRKEGQNVTLSCEQNLNHDAMYWYRQDPGQGLRLIYYSQIVNDFQKGDIAEGYSVSREKKESFPLTVTSAQKNPTAFYLCASRDRSDRDEGAFFGQGTRLTVV.

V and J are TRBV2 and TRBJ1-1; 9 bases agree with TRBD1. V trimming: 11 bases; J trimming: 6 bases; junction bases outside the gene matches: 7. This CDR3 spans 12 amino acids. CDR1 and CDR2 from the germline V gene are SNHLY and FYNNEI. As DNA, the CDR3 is TGTGCCGGTACCGGGACAGGGCCTGAAGCTTTCTTT. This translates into CAGTGTGPEAFF.

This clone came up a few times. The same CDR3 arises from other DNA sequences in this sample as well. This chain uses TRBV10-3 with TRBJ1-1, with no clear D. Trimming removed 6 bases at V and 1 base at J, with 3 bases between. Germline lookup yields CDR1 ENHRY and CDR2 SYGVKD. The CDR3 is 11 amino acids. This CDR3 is CAIRGNTEAFF. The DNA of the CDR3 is TGTGCCATCAGAGGGAACACTGAAGCTTTCTTT.

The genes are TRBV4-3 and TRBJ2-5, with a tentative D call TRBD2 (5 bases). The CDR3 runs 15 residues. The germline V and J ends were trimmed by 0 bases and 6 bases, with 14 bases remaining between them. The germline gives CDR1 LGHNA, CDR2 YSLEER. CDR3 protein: CASSQEGGKDQTQYF. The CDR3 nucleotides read TGCGCCAGCAGCCAAGAAGGAGGCAAGGACCAGACCCAGTACTTC.

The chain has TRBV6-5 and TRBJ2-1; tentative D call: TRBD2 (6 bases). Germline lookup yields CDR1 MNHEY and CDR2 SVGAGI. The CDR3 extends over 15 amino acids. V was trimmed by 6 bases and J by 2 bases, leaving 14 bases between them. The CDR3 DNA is TGTGCCAGCAGGGCGCCCGGGAGTGCCTACAATGAGCAGTTCTTC. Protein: CASRAPGSAYNEQFF.

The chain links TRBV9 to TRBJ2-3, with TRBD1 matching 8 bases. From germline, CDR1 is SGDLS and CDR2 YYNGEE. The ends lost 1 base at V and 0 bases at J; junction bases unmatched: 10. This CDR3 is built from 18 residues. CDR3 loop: CASSVTGGPGGSTDTQYF. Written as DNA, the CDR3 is TGTGCCAGCAGCGTAACCGGCGGGCCAGGGGGCAGCACAGATACGCAGTATTTT.

This CDR3 is CASKGQGTETQYF. Written as DNA, the CDR3 is TGTGCCAGCAAAGGACAGGGTACAGAGACCCAGTACTTC. V is TRBV28 and J is TRBJ2-5; 8 positions agree with TRBD1. Germline CDR1 MDHEN, CDR2 SYDVKM. The ends lost 7 bases at V and 4 bases at J; junction bases unmatched: 5. This CDR3 contains 13 residues.

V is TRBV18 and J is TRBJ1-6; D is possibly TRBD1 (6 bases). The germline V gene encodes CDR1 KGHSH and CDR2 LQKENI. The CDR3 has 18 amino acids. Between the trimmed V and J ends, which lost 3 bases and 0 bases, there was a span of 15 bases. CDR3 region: CASSPVGATSSYNSPLHF. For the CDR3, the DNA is TGTGCCAGCTCACCGGTGGGGGCGACGAGCTCCTATAATTCACCCCTCCACTTT.